This entry describes one TCR beta chain. The antigen is not known. These data belong to a study of shared clonotypes between healthy human individuals. Study results and caveats: Sequencing depth was expected to influence donor clonotype sharing. Some naive CD4 clonotypes, around 4.9%, turned up in common across a few donors. Clonotypes not shared had lower generation probabilities than those common to all four donors. Across subsets, estimated richness was generally greater for naive than for memory populations.

V shed 9 bases and J shed 5 bases, with 17 bases lying between them. CDR1 MNHNS and CDR2 SASEGT come from the germline V gene. The CDR3 runs to 14 residues. Produced via immunoSEQ multiplex PCR; TCRdb's table is partial and in-frame only. The table records some 2,000,000 clones, approximately 96% of them present only once. This TCR came from a man aged 18 to 29 in good health. The chain recombines TRBV6-1 with TRBJ2-4; no reliable D call. The sample taken for sequencing was naive CD4+ T cells sorted from blood. Subset noted: CD45RA+ positively selected. This CDR3 reads CASAESSGQNIQYF. The DNA for the CDR3 is TGTGCCAGTGCCGAGAGCTCAGGCCAAAACATTCAGTACTTC.